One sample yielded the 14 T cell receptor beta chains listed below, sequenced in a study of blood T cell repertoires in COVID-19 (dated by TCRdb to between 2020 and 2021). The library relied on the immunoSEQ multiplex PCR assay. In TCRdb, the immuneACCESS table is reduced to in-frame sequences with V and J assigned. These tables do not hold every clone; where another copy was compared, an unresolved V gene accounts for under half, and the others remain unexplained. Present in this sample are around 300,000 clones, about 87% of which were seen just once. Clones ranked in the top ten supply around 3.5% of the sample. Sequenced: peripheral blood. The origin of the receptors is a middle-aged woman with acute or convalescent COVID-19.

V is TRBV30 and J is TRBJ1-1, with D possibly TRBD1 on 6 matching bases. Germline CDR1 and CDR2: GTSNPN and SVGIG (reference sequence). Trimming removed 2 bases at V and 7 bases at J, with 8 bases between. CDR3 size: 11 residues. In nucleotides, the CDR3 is TGTGCCTGGAGTCCCAGGGGTGAAGCTTTCTTT. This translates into CAWSPRGEAFF.

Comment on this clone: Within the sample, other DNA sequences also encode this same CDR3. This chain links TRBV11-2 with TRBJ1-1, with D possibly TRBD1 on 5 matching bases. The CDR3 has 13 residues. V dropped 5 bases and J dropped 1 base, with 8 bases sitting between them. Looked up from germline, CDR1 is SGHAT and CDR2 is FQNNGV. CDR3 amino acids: CASSLRGNTEAFF. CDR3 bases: TGTGCCAGCAGCCTAAGGGGGAACACTGAAGCTTTCTTT.

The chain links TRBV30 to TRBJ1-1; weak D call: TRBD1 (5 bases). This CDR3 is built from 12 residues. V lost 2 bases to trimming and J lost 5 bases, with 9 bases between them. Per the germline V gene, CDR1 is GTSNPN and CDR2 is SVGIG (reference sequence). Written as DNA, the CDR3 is TGTGCCTGGAGTCGGGGGTGGACTGAAGCTTTCTTT. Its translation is CAWSRGWTEAFF. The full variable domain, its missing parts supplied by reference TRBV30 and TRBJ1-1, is SQTIHQWPATLVQPVGSPLSLECTVEGTSNPNLYWYRQAAGRGLQLLFYSVGIGQISSEVPQNLSASRPQDRQFILSSKKLLLSDSGFYLCAWSRGWTEAFFGQGTRLTVV.

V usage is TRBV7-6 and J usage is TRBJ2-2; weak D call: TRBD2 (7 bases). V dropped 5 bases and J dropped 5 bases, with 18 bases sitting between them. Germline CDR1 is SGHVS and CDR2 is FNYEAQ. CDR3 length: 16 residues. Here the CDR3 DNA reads TGTGCCAGCAGCACACCTATCGGGGGGCGTACCGGGGAGCTGTTTTTT. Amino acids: CASSTPIGGRTGELFF.

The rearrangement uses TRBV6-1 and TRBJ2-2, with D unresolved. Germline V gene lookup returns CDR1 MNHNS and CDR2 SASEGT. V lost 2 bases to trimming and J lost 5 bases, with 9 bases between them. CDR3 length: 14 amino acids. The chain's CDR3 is CASSEYSRTGELFF. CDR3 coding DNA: TGTGCCAGCAGTGAATACAGTAGGACCGGGGAGCTGTTTTTT.

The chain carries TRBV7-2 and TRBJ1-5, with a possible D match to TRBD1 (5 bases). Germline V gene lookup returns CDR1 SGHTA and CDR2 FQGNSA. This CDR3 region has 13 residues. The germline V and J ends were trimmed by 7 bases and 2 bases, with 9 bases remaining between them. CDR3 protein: CASTQTGNQPQHF. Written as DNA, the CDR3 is TGTGCCAGCACCCAGACAGGCAATCAGCCCCAGCATTTT.

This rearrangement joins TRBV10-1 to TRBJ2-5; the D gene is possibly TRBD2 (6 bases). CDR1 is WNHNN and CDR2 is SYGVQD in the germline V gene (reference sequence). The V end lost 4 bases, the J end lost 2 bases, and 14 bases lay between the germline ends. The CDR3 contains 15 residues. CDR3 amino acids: CASSGGGAEQETQYF. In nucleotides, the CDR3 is TGCGCCAGCAGTGGTGGCGGGGCGGAACAAGAGACCCAGTACTTC.

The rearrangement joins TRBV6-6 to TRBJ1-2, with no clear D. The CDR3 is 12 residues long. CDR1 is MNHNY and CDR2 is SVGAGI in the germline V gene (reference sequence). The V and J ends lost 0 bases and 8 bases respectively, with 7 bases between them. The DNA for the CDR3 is TGTGCCAGCAGTTACTCCCCTGTGGGCTACACCTTC. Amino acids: CASSYSPVGYTF.

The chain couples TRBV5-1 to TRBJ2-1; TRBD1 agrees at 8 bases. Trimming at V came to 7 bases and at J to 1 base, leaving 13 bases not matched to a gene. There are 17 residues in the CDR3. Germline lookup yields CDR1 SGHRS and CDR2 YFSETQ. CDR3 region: CASSQGVQPRSYNEQFF. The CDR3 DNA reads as TGCGCCAGCTCACAGGGGGTTCAGCCTAGGTCCTACAATGAGCAGTTCTTC. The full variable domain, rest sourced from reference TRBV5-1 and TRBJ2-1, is KAGVTQTPRYLIKTRGQQVTLSCSPISGHRSVSWYQQTPGQGLQFLFEYFSETQRNKGNFPGRFSGRQFSNSRSEMNVSTLELGDSALYLCASSQGVQPRSYNEQFFGPGTRLTVL.

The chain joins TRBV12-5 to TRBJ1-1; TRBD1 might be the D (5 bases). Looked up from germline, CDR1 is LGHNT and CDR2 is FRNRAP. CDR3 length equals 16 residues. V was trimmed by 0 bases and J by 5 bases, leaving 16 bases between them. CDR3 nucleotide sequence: TGTGCTAGTGGTTTGGTACTACGTCCCGGGGGGACTGAAGCTTTCTTT. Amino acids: CASGLVLRPGGTEAFF.

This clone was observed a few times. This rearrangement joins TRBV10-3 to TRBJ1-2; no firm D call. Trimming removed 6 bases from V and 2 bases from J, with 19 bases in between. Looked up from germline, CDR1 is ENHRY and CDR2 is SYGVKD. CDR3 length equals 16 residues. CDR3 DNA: TGTGCCATCAGCTATAGGAGGGTTGGGTGGAACTATGGCTACACCTTC. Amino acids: CAISYRRVGWNYGYTF.

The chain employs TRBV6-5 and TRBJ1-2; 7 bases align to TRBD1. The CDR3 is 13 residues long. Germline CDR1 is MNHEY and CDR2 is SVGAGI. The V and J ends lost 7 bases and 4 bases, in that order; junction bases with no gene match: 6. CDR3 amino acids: CASKQGRLYGYTF. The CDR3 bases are TGTGCCAGCAAACAGGGGCGACTCTATGGCTACACCTTC.

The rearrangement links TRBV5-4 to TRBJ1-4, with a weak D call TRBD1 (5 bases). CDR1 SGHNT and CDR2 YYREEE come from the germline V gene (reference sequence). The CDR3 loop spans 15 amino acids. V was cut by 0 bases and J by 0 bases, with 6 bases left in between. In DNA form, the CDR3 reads TGTGCCAGCAGCTTGGGGGGGGCAACTAATGAAAAACTGTTTTTT. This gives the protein CASSLGGATNEKLFF.

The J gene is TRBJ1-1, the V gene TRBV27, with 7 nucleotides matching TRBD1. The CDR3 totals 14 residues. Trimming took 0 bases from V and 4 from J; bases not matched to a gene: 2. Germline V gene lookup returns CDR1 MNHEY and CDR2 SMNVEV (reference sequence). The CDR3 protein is CASSLSRGLTEAFF. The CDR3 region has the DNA TGTGCCAGCAGTTTATCAAGGGGGCTCACTGAAGCTTTCTTT.